This T cell receptor (beta chain) derives from a study of T cells expressing NK-cell markers. Study in general: The study sequenced eight donors, seven HCMV-seropositive and one seronegative.

No DNA is given; TCRdb re-called the 5' RACE reads and lists each CDR3 protein once. This sample contains 250,000 to 300,000 distinct CDR3 sequences. Germline V gene data show CDR1 as MNHNS and CDR2 as SASEGT. CDR3 size: 14 residues. V usage is TRBV6-1 and J usage is TRBJ2-7; TCRdb's D call of TRBD1 is untestable without DNA. The sample taken for sequencing was blood T cells: a sorted CD56 or NKG2C T cell subset, CD4+ or CD8+ T cells, or bulk PBMC T cells (not recorded which). The source is a woman aged 18 to 75 in good health. This CDR3 reads CASLSPGPGGEQYF.